Shown below are 23 T cell receptor beta chains from a single sample sequenced in a study of shared clonotypes between healthy human individuals. Generated by immunoSEQ multiplex PCR, the TCRdb table keeps only in-frame clones and is missing some. This table has roughly 2,000,000 clones, 85% to 95% appearing once. The naive CD8 fraction comprised CD45RO-negative cells positively selected for CCR7 and excluded terminally differentiated effector memory CD45RA+ cells. Sequencing was done on a sample of naive CD8+ T cells sorted from blood. These receptors all stem from a man between 18 and 35 years old in good health.

The rearrangement links TRBV6-5 to TRBJ2-7; D ambiguous. CDR3 length: 13 residues. The germline CDR1 and CDR2 sequences are MNHEY and SVGAGI. The ends were cut back, 2 bases at V and 3 bases at J, with 8 bases in the middle. The CDR3 DNA is TGTGCCAGCAGTTACGCGACGGACTACGAGCAGTACTTC. Amino acid sequence: CASSYATDYEQYF.

The gene calls are TRBV15 and TRBJ2-6, with D perhaps TRBD1 (6 bases). CDR1 is LNHNV and CDR2 is YYDKDF in the germline V gene (reference sequence). The CDR3 runs 17 residues. The germline V and J ends were trimmed by 5 bases and 0 bases, with 14 bases remaining between them. The CDR3 nucleotides read TGTGCCACCAGCTACCGGGACATTCTCTCTGGGGCCAACGTCCTGACTTTC. Its translation: CATSYRDILSGANVLTF.

This chain uses TRBV2 with TRBJ2-5; TRBD2 matches at 11 bases. J lost 5 bases, V lost 6 bases, and 11 bases had no gene match. This CDR3 has 16 residues. Germline CDR1 SNHLY, CDR2 FYNNEI. The CDR3 DNA reads as TGTGCCAGCAGCGACCCTAGCGGGGGGACTCAGGAGACCCAGTACTTC. The encoded protein is CASSDPSGGTQETQYF.

This clone was seen once. V and J are TRBV2 and TRBJ1-5; the D is unclear. Germline assignment: CDR1 SNHLY and CDR2 FYNNEI. The V gene lost 4 bases and the J gene lost 1 base, with 5 bases spanning the gap. CDR3 length equals 13 residues. CDR3 DNA sequence: TGTGCCAGCAGTGTCCAGAGCAATCAGCCCCAGCATTTT. This translates into CASSVQSNQPQHF.

This chain joins TRBV6-5 and TRBJ2-7, with 8 bases matching TRBD2. The CDR3 consists of 15 residues. Trimming at V came to 5 bases and at J to 0 bases, leaving 6 bases not matched to a gene. Germline CDR1 reads MNHEY; CDR2 reads SVGAGI. The CDR3 DNA reads TGTGCCAGCAGTCAACGCCGGGAGGGCTCCTACGAGCAGTACTTC. Encoded protein: CASSQRREGSYEQYF.

This clone was observed a single time. The chain recombines TRBV13 with TRBJ1-4; possible D gene TRBD1, 5 bases. Germline-derived CDR1 and CDR2 are PRHDT and FYEKMQ (reference sequence). V lost 3 bases, J lost 5 bases, and 10 bases lay in between. The CDR3 loop spans 14 amino acids. The DNA of the CDR3 is TGTGCCAGCAGCTTGAAGGGGTCAAATGAAAAACTGTTTTTT. It encodes CASSLKGSNEKLFF.

The chain has TRBV11-2 and TRBJ2-7; D unresolved. V shed 6 bases and J shed 0 bases, with 9 bases lying between them. Germline V lookup: CDR1 SGHAT, CDR2 FQNNGV. This CDR3 has 13 residues. Written as DNA, the CDR3 is TGTGCCAGCAGAGCCACACTCTCCTACGAGCAGTACTTC. Protein sequence: CASRATLSYEQYF.

In the case of this clone: The junction departs from germline at one end; a sequencing error may be responsible. The V and J genes are TRBV7-8 and TRBJ2-7, with D perhaps matching TRBD2 (6 bases). The length of the CDR3 is 13 residues. The germline V gene encodes CDR1 SGHVS and CDR2 FQNEAQ. The CDR3 is CASSPSDYLKKNF. The CDR3 DNA reads TGTGCCAGCAGCCCCTCGGACTATCTCAAGAAGAATTTC.

The rearrangement uses TRBV6-1 and TRBJ1-1, with D hard to call. Germline assignment: CDR1 MNHNS and CDR2 SASEGT. The ends were cut back, 0 bases at V and 4 bases at J, with 9 bases in the middle. The length of the CDR3 is 14 residues. CDR3 residues: CASSEAEGFTEAFF. The CDR3, as DNA: TGTGCCAGCAGTGAAGCGGAAGGTTTCACTGAAGCTTTCTTT.

The chain carries TRBV27 and TRBJ2-7, with D perhaps TRBD1 (6 bases). V lost 9 bases to trimming and J lost 3 bases, with 15 bases between them. Germline CDR1 is MNHEY and CDR2 is SMNVEV (reference sequence). The CDR3 is made up of 13 amino acids. In DNA form, the CDR3 reads TGTGCCAGTGGACAGCCTCGGGTCTACGAGCAGTACTTC. Translated: CASGQPRVYEQYF.

The V and J genes are TRBV5-1 and TRBJ2-7; 9 bases match TRBD1. J lost 0 bases, V lost 4 bases, and 8 bases had no gene match. The CDR3 extends over 16 amino acids. CDR1 SGHRS and CDR2 YFSETQ come from the germline V gene. In DNA form, the CDR3 reads TGCGCCAGCAGCGGGGGACAGGGCGTATTCTCCTACGAGCAGTACTTC. This sequence encodes CASSGGQGVFSYEQYF.

V gene TRBV6-6 combines with J gene TRBJ2-7; 12 nucleotides match TRBD1. V lost 0 bases and J lost 5; bases outside the gene matches: 5. The CDR3 covers 16 residues. Looked up from germline, CDR1 is MNHNY and CDR2 is SVGAGI (reference sequence). This CDR3 reads CASSYSPGQGAHEQYF. The CDR3 DNA reads as TGTGCCAGCAGTTACTCTCCGGGACAGGGGGCCCACGAGCAGTACTTC.

In this sample, this clone turned up once. This chain uses TRBV5-6 with TRBJ2-3; D might be TRBD1 (7 bases). The germline CDR1 and CDR2 sequences are SGHDT and YYEEEE. V was trimmed by 2 bases and J by 2 bases, leaving 15 bases between them. This CDR3 is 16 amino acids long. CDR3 amino acids: CASSLGGGGSTDTQYF. The CDR3 DNA follows: TGTGCCAGCAGCTTAGGAGGGGGCGGATCCACAGATACGCAGTATTTT.

This clone was seen once. The germline gene is not matched at one end of the junction; a read error may be the cause. The chain links TRBV19 to TRBJ2-7; tentative D call: TRBD1 (6 bases). The CDR3 is 13 amino acids. Germline lookup yields CDR1 LNHDA and CDR2 SQIVND (reference sequence). This chain's CDR3 is CASSMGTQYVQYF. As DNA, the CDR3 is TGTGCCAGTAGTATGGGGACACAGTACGTGCAGTACTTC.

The chain couples TRBV11-1 to TRBJ2-5; the match to TRBD1 covers 11 bases. V trimming: 5 bases; J trimming: 4 bases; junction bases outside the gene matches: 6. Per germline, CDR1 SGHAT and CDR2 FQDESV (reference sequence). CDR3 length: 15 amino acids. CDR3 nucleotide sequence: TGTGCCAGCAGCGCGGGGACAGGGGGAACAGAGACCCAGTACTTC. Protein product: CASSAGTGGTETQYF.

The V gene is TRBV6-1, the J gene TRBJ2-7, with 10 positions matching TRBD1. The germline CDR1 and CDR2 sequences are MNHNS and SASEGT. This CDR3 has 16 amino acids. After removal of 2 bases from V and 3 bases from J, the junction contained 7 bases not matched to a gene. As DNA, the CDR3 is TGTGCCAGCAGTGAATGGGGACAGGGGTTATTCTACGAGCAGTACTTC. Amino acid sequence: CASSEWGQGLFYEQYF.

The chain employs TRBV19 and TRBJ2-1, with a possible D match to TRBD1 (6 bases). V lost 4 bases, J lost 5 bases, and 12 bases lay in between. The germline CDR1 and CDR2 sequences are LNHDA and SQIVND (reference sequence). The CDR3 is made up of 14 amino acids. This CDR3 reads CASSTGQGHNEQFF. The CDR3 DNA reads as TGTGCCAGTAGTACGGGGCAGGGGCACAATGAGCAGTTCTTC.

The chain uses TRBV4-1 and TRBJ1-5, with 8 nucleotides matching TRBD1. CDR1 is MGHRA and CDR2 is YSYEKL in the germline V gene. The junction had 3 bases not matched to a gene; V was cut back by 2 bases and J by 6 bases. This CDR3 comprises 14 residues. CDR3 loop: CASSQQGAGQPQHF. The CDR3 bases are TGCGCCAGCAGCCAACAGGGGGCCGGTCAGCCCCAGCATTTT.

The J gene is TRBJ1-6, the V gene TRBV5-4; tentatively, D is TRBD1 (6 bases). V lost 0 bases and J lost 9, with 13 bases in between. The germline V gene has CDR1 SGHNT and CDR2 YYREEE (reference sequence). The CDR3 extends over 15 amino acids. CDR3 nucleotide sequence: TGTGCCAGCAGCTTGGGGGGGGCTGATTCTTCACCCCTCCACTTT. It yields the protein CASSLGGADSSPLHF. The complete variable domain, with remaining parts taken from reference TRBV5-4 and TRBJ1-6, reads ETGVTQSPTHLIKTRGQQVTLRCSSQSGHNTVSWYQQALGQGPQFIFQYYREEENGRGNFPPRFSGLQFPNYSSELNVNALELDDSALYLCASSLGGADSSPLHFGNGTRLTVT.

This clone was seen a single time. This chain uses TRBV11-2 with TRBJ2-5, with 9 bases fitting TRBD2. V was pared by 2 bases and J by 2 bases, with 9 bases of the junction left unmatched. The CDR3 contains 17 residues. CDR1 and CDR2 from the germline V gene are SGHAT and FQNNGV. This CDR3 reads CASSLSSGLAFQETQYF. In DNA form, the CDR3 reads TGTGCCAGCAGCTTAAGCAGCGGACTAGCGTTTCAAGAGACCCAGTACTTC.

The genes are TRBV2 and TRBJ2-1, with 8 nucleotides matching TRBD2. Germline assignment: CDR1 SNHLY and CDR2 FYNNEI. With 8 bases clipped from V and 3 bases from J, the junction kept 6 bases outside the gene matches. There are 14 residues in the CDR3. CDR3 coding DNA: TGTGCCAGCCGGGAGGGGCTAGACTACAATGAGCAGTTCTTC. This translates into CASREGLDYNEQFF. The full variable domain, its missing parts supplied by reference TRBV2 and TRBJ2-1, is EPEVTQTPSHQVTQMGQEVILRCVPISNHLYFYWYRQILGQKVEFLVSFYNNEISEKSEIFDDQFSVERPDGSNFTLKIRSTKLEDSAMYFCASREGLDYNEQFFGPGTRLTVL.

This chain uses TRBV1 with TRBJ2-1; TRBD2 reflects the table's D call only, with no check against the DNA. TRBV1 is a listed pseudogene. This CDR3 has 17 amino acids. The CDR3 nucleotides read TGCACCAGCAGCCAACGACAGGGACTAGCGGATAACAATGAGCAGTTCTTC. Its protein product is CTSSQRQGLADNNEQFF.

This sequence joins TRBV7-9 and TRBJ2-1; the match to TRBD2 covers 8 bases. V lost 6 bases to trimming and J lost 1 base; unmatched junction nucleotides: 2. This CDR3 has 14 residues. CDR1 is SEHNR, CDR2 FQNEAQ, per germline (reference sequence). The CDR3, as DNA: TGTGCCAGCAGGCGCGGGGGGTCCTACAATGAGCAGTTCTTC. This encodes CASRRGGSYNEQFF.